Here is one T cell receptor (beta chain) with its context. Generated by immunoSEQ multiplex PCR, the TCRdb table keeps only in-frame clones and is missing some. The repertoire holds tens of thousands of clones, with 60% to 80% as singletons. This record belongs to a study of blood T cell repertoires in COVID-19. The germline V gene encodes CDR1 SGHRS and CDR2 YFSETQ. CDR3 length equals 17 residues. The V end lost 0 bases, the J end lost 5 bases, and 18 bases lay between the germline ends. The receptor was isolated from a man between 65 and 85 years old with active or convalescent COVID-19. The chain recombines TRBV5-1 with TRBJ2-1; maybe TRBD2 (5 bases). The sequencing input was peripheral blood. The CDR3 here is CASSLETRQLTHNEQFF. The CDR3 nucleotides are TGCGCCAGCAGCTTGGAAACTAGACAACTAACTCACAATGAGCAGTTCTTC. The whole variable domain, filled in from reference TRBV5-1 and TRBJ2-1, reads KAGVTQTPRYLIKTRGQQVTLSCSPISGHRSVSWYQQTPGQGLQFLFEYFSETQRNKGNFPGRFSGRQFSNSRSEMNVSTLELGDSALYLCASSLETRQLTHNEQFFGPGTRLTVL.